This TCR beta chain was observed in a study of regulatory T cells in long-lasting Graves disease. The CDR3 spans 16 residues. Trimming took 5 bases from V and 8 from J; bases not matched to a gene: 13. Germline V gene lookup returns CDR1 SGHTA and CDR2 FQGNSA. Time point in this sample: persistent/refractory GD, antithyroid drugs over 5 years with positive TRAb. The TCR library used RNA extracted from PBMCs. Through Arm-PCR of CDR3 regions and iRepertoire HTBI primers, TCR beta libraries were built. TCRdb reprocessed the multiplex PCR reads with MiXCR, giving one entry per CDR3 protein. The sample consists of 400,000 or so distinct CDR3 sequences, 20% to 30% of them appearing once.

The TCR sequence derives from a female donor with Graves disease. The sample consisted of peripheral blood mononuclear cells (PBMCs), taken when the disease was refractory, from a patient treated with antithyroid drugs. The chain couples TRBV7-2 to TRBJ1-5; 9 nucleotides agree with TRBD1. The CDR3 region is CASSLMGQGLPEPQHF. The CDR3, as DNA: TGTGCCAGCAGCCTCATGGGACAGGGCCTTCCGGAGCCCCAGCATTTT.